These T cell receptor beta chains were read from a single sample in a study of somatic mutations in cytotoxic T cells in rheumatoid arthritis. Sequenced by immunoSEQ multiplex PCR; TCRdb stores in-frame clones only, minus some. The table has a few thousand clones, 77% seen once. Sample: CD8+ T cells sorted from blood. The receptors were sampled from a man between 65 and 85 years old with rheumatoid arthritis. The CDR3 runs from the conserved cysteine through the conserved F or W. The D gene is left open where the match is weak. Not all rows give a size; the values are once, few, many and, for expanded clones, a class.

>TRBV9|TRBJ1-1|NA|NA
CASSPYGQIMNTEAFF
TGTGCCAGCAGCCCCTACGGACAGATCATGAACACTGAAGCTTTCTTT
>TRBV19|TRBJ1-2|NA|NA
CASSMITGFYGYTF
TGTGCCAGTAGTATGATCACAGGTTTCTATGGCTACACCTTC
>TRBV30|TRBJ2-1|NA|NA
CASGEGEQFF
TGTGCCTCCGGAGAGGGTGAGCAGTTCTTC
>TRBV27|TRBJ1-1|NA|NA
CASSLGGRSEAFF
TGTGCCAGCAGTTTGGGAGGGAGGTCTGAAGCTTTCTTT
>TRBV2|TRBJ2-2|NA|NA
CASSYYPRTVNTGELFF
TGTGCCAGCAGTTACTACCCGAGGACTGTAAACACCGGGGAGCTGTTTTTT
>TRBV7-6|TRBJ2-7|NA|NA
CASSLASDYEQYF
TGTGCCAGCAGCTTAGCCTCAGACTACGAGCAGTACTTC
>TRBV5-4|TRBJ2-1|NA|NA
CASSPRGYNEQFF
TGTGCCAGCAGCCCCCGGGGGTACAATGAGCAGTTCTTC
>TRBV11-2|TRBJ2-1|NA|NA
CASSRRQVLSSEQFF
TGTGCCAGCAGCCGAAGACAGGTCCTATCTAGTGAGCAGTTCTTC
>TRBV6-5|TRBJ2-2|TRBD2|NA
CATLAGGNTGELFF
TGTGCCACCCTAGCGGGAGGGAACACCGGGGAGCTGTTTTTT
>TRBV4-1|TRBJ2-1|TRBD2|once
CASSLTSGGAYEQFF
TGCGCCAGCAGCCTCACTAGCGGGGGGGCGTATGAGCAGTTCTTC
>TRBV4-1|TRBJ2-2|TRBD1|NA
CASSQATGVAGELFF
TGCGCCAGCAGCCAAGCAACAGGGGTAGCCGGGGAGCTGTTTTTT
>TRBV10-3|TRBJ2-1|TRBD2|NA
CAISEGTSDYNEQFF
TGTGCCATCAGTGAGGGGACTAGCGATTACAATGAGCAGTTCTTC
>TRBV6-1|TRBJ2-3|NA|NA
CASSETGRAGRTDTQYF
TGTGCCAGCAGTGAAACCGGACGGGCGGGGCGCACAGATACGCAGTATTTT
>TRBV30|TRBJ2-7|NA|NA
CAWMISWGHEQYF
TGTGCCTGGATGATATCGTGGGGCCACGAGCAGTACTTC
>TRBV30|TRBJ2-1|NA|NA
CAWSYREQFF
TGTGCCTGGAGTTACAGGGAGCAGTTCTTC
>TRBV13|TRBJ1-1|NA|once
CASSLGRMQGTPEAFF
TGTGCCAGCAGCTTAGGACGGATGCAGGGTACCCCTGAAGCTTTCTTT
>TRBV29-1|TRBJ1-1|NA|NA
CSAGVEFHVNTEAFF
TGCAGCGCGGGGGTAGAGTTCCACGTGAACACTGAAGCTTTCTTT
>TRBV7-6|TRBJ2-7|NA|NA
CASSSSEGLSYEQYF
TGTGCCAGCAGCTCTAGCGAAGGGCTCTCCTACGAGCAGTACTTC
>TRBV30|TRBJ1-1|TRBD1|NA
CAWKDGDSLLDTEAFF
TGTGCCTGGAAAGATGGGGACAGTCTATTGGACACTGAAGCTTTCTTT
>TRBV4-1|TRBJ2-5|NA|few
CASSQDPIPGNPGGETQYF
TGCGCCAGCAGCCAAGACCCAATCCCGGGCAACCCAGGGGGGGAGACCCAGTACTTC
>TRBV2|TRBJ2-3|NA|NA
CASRDQGSPTDTQYF
TGTGCCAGCAGGGATCAGGGGAGTCCCACAGATACGCAGTATTTT
>TRBV27|TRBJ1-2|NA|NA
CASSVYPPNYGYTF
TGTGCCAGCAGTGTCTATCCACCCAATTATGGCTACACCTTC
>TRBV6-5|TRBJ2-5|TRBD1|few
CASKTLRGNGETQYF
TGTGCCAGCAAAACGCTCAGGGGGAACGGGGAGACCCAGTACTTC
>TRBV27|TRBJ2-7|TRBD1|NA
CASSRTGGALRWDEQYF
TGTGCCAGCAGCCGGACAGGGGGCGCGTTGCGGTGGGACGAGCAGTACTTC
>TRBV5-4|TRBJ2-7|TRBD2|NA
CASSLVSSGTYEQYF
TGTGCCAGCAGCTTGGTGTCTAGCGGAACCTACGAGCAGTACTTC
>TRBV10-1|TRBJ2-7|TRBD1|hyperexpanded
CASRQDRGSYEQYF
TGCGCCAGCCGTCAGGACAGGGGTTCCTACGAGCAGTACTTC
>TRBV19|TRBJ2-3|NA|few
CASSIMEGHTDTQYF
TGTGCCAGTAGTATTATGGAGGGGCACACAGATACGCAGTATTTT
>TRBV9|TRBJ2-1|TRBD1|NA
CASSVVAGTGVDEQFF
TGTGCCAGCAGCGTAGTGGCTGGGACAGGGGTTGATGAGCAGTTCTTC
>TRBV5-4|TRBJ2-2|NA|medium-sized
CASSLAGWGSGELFF
TGTGCCAGCAGCTTGGCGGGGTGGGGAAGCGGGGAGCTGTTTTTT
>TRBV6-1|TRBJ2-1|TRBD2|NA
CASRLLAGGNNEQFF
TGTGCCAGCAGACTACTAGCGGGAGGAAACAATGAGCAGTTCTTC
>TRBV14|TRBJ2-2|NA|NA
CASSQDQGGELFF
TGTGCCAGCAGCCAAGACCAGGGCGGCGAGCTGTTTTTT